These 19 T cell receptor beta chains share one sample of origin, sequenced in a study of blood T cell repertoires in COVID-19. Sequenced by immunoSEQ multiplex PCR; TCRdb stores in-frame clones only, minus some. Here the sample spans about 200,000 clones, about 85% being singletons. Sequencing was done on a sample of peripheral blood. Source of these receptors: a man in his sixties with active or convalescent COVID-19.

The rearrangement uses TRBV11-2 and TRBJ2-5; 10 bases fit TRBD2. Germline CDR1 SGHAT, CDR2 FQNNGV. V was clipped by 4 bases and J by 3 bases; unmatched bases: 2. The CDR3 has 14 amino acids. CDR3 residues: CASSSLAGKETQYF. The CDR3 nucleotides read TGTGCCAGCAGCTCACTAGCGGGGAAAGAGACCCAGTACTTC.

The table lists this clone with a count of one. The rearrangement links TRBV5-1 to TRBJ1-3; TRBD1 matches 10 bases. V lost 4 bases and J lost 3; bases outside the gene matches: 7. The CDR3 sequence is 16 residues long. The V gene's germline CDR1 is SGHRS and CDR2 YFSETQ. The CDR3 DNA is TGCGCCAGCAGCGGAGACGGGACAGGGGTTGGAAACACCATATATTTT. Amino acid sequence: CASSGDGTGVGNTIYF.

The gene calls are TRBV7-3 and TRBJ1-1; TRBD1 is a possible D gene (5 bases). The germline V gene encodes CDR1 SGHTA and CDR2 FQGTGA. Trimming shortened V by 4 bases and J by 0 bases, and 12 bases separated the two germline ends. This CDR3 contains 15 residues. The DNA for the CDR3 is TGTGCCAGCAGCTCCATCGGGGGACTGAACACTGAAGCTTTCTTT. This codes for CASSSIGGLNTEAFF.

In this sample, this clone turned up once. The chain recombines TRBV6-5 with TRBJ1-2; TRBD1 might be the D (5 bases). The V gene lost 6 bases and the J gene lost 5 bases, with 13 bases spanning the gap. Germline CDR1 is MNHEY and CDR2 is SVGAGI. The CDR3 runs 13 residues. CDR3 in amino acids: CASRTGGVYGYTF. CDR3 sequence (DNA): TGTGCCAGCAGAACGGGGGGGGTTTATGGCTACACCTTC.

The genes are TRBV5-1 and TRBJ2-5; 7 bases are shared with TRBD1. Unmatched junction bases numbered 9, after V lost 5 bases and J lost 5 bases. The V gene's germline CDR1 is SGHRS and CDR2 YFSETQ. The CDR3 is made up of 14 amino acids. CDR3 DNA sequence: TGCGCCAGCAGGCTGGCGACAGGGACGGAGACCCAGTACTTC. Encoded protein: CASRLATGTETQYF.

This clone appeared a few times. This chain joins TRBV6-5 and TRBJ2-7; TRBD1 is a possible D gene (6 bases). The CDR3 runs 15 residues. The germline V and J ends were trimmed by 4 bases and 2 bases, with 15 bases remaining between them. Germline loops: CDR1 MNHEY, CDR2 SVGAGI. In nucleotides, the CDR3 is TGTGCCAGCAGTTTGGGGACAACTTCGGCCTACGAGCAGTACTTC. Translated: CASSLGTTSAYEQYF.

The CDR3 nucleotides read TGTGCCAGCAGCTTCGGGGACAGGGGGCTTGGTAATTCACCCCTCCACTTT. Protein product: CASSFGDRGLGNSPLHF. The J gene is TRBJ1-6, the V gene TRBV5-6; 12 bases match TRBD1. With 2 bases clipped from V and 6 bases from J, the junction kept 6 bases outside the gene matches. Germline CDR1 and CDR2: SGHDT and YYEEEE. The CDR3 sequence is 17 residues long.

This sequence joins TRBV9 and TRBJ2-4; 8 positions agree with TRBD1. Losses at the gene ends were 4 bases for V and 3 bases for J; bases not matched to a gene: 6. The CDR3 sequence is 15 residues long. The germline gives CDR1 SGDLS, CDR2 YYNGEE. The CDR3 coding sequence is TGTGCCAGCAGCACCGGGACAGGCATCAAAAACATTCAGTACTTC. This translates into CASSTGTGIKNIQYF.

This chain connects TRBV3-1 (or the pseudogene TRBV3-2) to TRBJ2-2, with 8 bases lining up with TRBD1. V dropped 4 bases and J dropped 4; count of bases not matched to a gene: 5. This CDR3 is built from 15 residues. The V gene's germline CDR1 is LGHDT and CDR2 YNNKEL (reference sequence). CDR3 region: CASSPDRVRTGELFF. CDR3 nucleotide sequence: TGTGCCAGCAGCCCGGACAGGGTACGCACCGGGGAGCTGTTTTTT.

This clone was found a few times. The chain joins TRBV5-8 to TRBJ1-2; a weak D match, TRBD1 (6 bases). The germline V gene encodes CDR1 SGHTS and CDR2 YDEGEE. The CDR3 length is 13 residues. V shed 3 bases and J shed 6 bases, with 12 bases lying between them. DNA for the CDR3: TGTGCCAGCAGCTATACAGGGATCGATGGCTACACCTTC. It specifies CASSYTGIDGYTF.

The rearrangement links TRBV6-5 to TRBJ1-5; D possibly corresponds to TRBD1 (5 bases). The germline V gene encodes CDR1 MNHEY and CDR2 SVGAGI. Trimming shortened V by 6 bases and J by 6 bases, and 18 bases separated the two germline ends. The CDR3 runs 15 residues. In DNA form, the CDR3 reads TGTGCCAGCAGCCGACTCAGGGATCTTGGTCAGCCCCAGCATTTT. Protein product: CASSRLRDLGQPQHF.

This clone was observed once. The rearrangement uses TRBV5-4 and TRBJ2-2, with 8 positions matching TRBD1. The V and J ends lost 0 bases and 4 bases, in that order; junction bases with no gene match: 5. This CDR3 region has 16 residues. The germline gives CDR1 SGHNT, CDR2 YYREEE (reference sequence). The DNA for the CDR3 is TGTGCCAGCAGCTTGGGGGCAGGGGGCATCACCGGGGAGCTGTTTTTT. This codes for CASSLGAGGITGELFF.

The chain links TRBV7-2 to TRBJ2-2; a possible D gene is TRBD2 (5 bases). Between the trimmed V and J ends, which lost 0 bases and 4 bases, there was a span of 9 bases. The CDR3 runs 15 residues. CDR1 SGHTA and CDR2 FQGNSA come from the germline V gene. This CDR3 is CASSLAREITGELFF. The CDR3 DNA reads as TGTGCCAGCAGCTTAGCGAGGGAGATCACCGGGGAGCTGTTTTTT.

This chain joins TRBV7-6 and TRBJ2-5; TRBD2 might be the D (6 bases). The germline V gene has CDR1 SGHVS and CDR2 FNYEAQ. The length of the CDR3 is 14 residues. Deletions cut 1 base from V and 5 bases from J, with 11 bases between. The CDR3 region has the DNA TGTGCCAGCAGCTTAGGGGGCGCGGGGGAGACCCAGTACTTC. This translates into CASSLGGAGETQYF.

CDR3 sequence reads: CASSEGAGGLANTEAFF. CDR3 sequence (DNA): TGTGCCAGCAGTGAAGGGGCGGGGGGCTTAGCGAACACTGAAGCTTTCTTT. The chain couples TRBV6-1 to TRBJ1-1, with D possibly being TRBD1 (6 bases). Trimming left V 1 base short and J 1 base short, with 16 bases between. CDR1 is MNHNS and CDR2 is SASEGT in the germline V gene. This CDR3 is built from 17 residues.

This clone is a singleton in its sample. The CDR3 here is CASSVEGGVYNEQFF. The CDR3 DNA sequence: TGTGCCAGCAGCGTCGAAGGGGGCGTCTACAATGAGCAGTTCTTC. The V gene is TRBV9, the J gene TRBJ2-1; 7 bases agree with TRBD1. The V gene end was trimmed by 2 bases and the J gene end by 3 bases; junction bases not matched to a gene: 5. The CDR3 runs to 15 residues. Germline V lookup: CDR1 SGDLS, CDR2 YYNGEE.

V gene TRBV19 combines with J gene TRBJ2-7, with D maybe TRBD1 (6 bases). The CDR3 sequence is 14 residues long. V lost 5 bases to trimming and J lost 3 bases, with 14 bases between them. The germline V gene has CDR1 LNHDA and CDR2 SQIVND (reference sequence). DNA for the CDR3: TGTGCCAGTAGTCCCCGGACAGCTAACTACGAGCAGTACTTC. This encodes CASSPRTANYEQYF.

The chain employs TRBV2 and TRBJ2-3, with 11 positions matching TRBD1. Trimming cost V 6 bases and J 5 bases; bases outside gene matches: 4. The CDR3 totals 14 residues. Germline V lookup: CDR1 SNHLY, CDR2 FYNNEI. In nucleotides, the CDR3 is TGTGCCAGCAGATGGACAGGGGGCGAAGATACGCAGTATTTT. Amino acid sequence: CASRWTGGEDTQYF. Supplemented by reference TRBV2 and TRBJ2-3, the full variable domain reads EPEVTQTPSHQVTQMGQEVILRCVPISNHLYFYWYRQILGQKVEFLVSFYNNEISEKSEIFDDQFSVERPDGSNFTLKIRSTKLEDSAMYFCASRWTGGEDTQYFGPGTRLTVL.

The chain uses TRBV6-6 and TRBJ2-1; TRBD2 matches at 8 bases. CDR1 and CDR2 (germline): MNHNY, SVGAGI (reference sequence). The V and J ends lost 0 bases and 8 bases, in that order; junction bases with no gene match: 3. The CDR3 totals 14 residues. The CDR3 is CASSYSGLGDEQFF. The DNA for the CDR3 is TGTGCCAGCAGTTACTCGGGACTAGGGGATGAGCAGTTCTTC.